The table lists the clone carrying this T cell receptor beta chain with a count of one. The data are from a study of blood T cell repertoires in COVID-19. This CDR3 has 16 amino acids. Germline CDR1 is KGHSH and CDR2 is LQKENI. Trimming removed 2 bases from V and 0 bases from J, with 11 bases in between. Assay: immunoSEQ multiplex PCR; the TCRdb copy retains only in-frame clones and omits some. In the table there are about 200,000 clones, roughly 85% of which are singletons. The sequence derives from a woman aged 70-85 years with COVID-19, enrolled during active disease. The gene calls are TRBV18 and TRBJ1-3; the D gene is possibly TRBD1 (6 bases). The specimen sequenced was peripheral blood. The DNA of the CDR3 is TGTGCCAGCTCACCAGTAAGGGACACCTCTGGAAACACCATATATTTT. It specifies CASSPVRDTSGNTIYF.